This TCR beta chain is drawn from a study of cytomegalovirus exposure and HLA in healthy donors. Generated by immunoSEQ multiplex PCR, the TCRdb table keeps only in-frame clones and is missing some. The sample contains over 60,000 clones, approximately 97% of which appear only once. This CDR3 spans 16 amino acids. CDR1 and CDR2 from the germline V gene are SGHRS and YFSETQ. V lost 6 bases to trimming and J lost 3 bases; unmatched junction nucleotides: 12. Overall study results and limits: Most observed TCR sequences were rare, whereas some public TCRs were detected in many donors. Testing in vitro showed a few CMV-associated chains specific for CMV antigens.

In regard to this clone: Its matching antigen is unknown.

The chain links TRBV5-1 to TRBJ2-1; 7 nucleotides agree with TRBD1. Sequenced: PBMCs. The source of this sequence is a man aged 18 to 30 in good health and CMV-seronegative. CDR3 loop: CASKLQTGTVYNEQFF. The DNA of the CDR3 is TGCGCCAGCAAACTACAAACCGGGACAGTCTACAATGAGCAGTTCTTC.